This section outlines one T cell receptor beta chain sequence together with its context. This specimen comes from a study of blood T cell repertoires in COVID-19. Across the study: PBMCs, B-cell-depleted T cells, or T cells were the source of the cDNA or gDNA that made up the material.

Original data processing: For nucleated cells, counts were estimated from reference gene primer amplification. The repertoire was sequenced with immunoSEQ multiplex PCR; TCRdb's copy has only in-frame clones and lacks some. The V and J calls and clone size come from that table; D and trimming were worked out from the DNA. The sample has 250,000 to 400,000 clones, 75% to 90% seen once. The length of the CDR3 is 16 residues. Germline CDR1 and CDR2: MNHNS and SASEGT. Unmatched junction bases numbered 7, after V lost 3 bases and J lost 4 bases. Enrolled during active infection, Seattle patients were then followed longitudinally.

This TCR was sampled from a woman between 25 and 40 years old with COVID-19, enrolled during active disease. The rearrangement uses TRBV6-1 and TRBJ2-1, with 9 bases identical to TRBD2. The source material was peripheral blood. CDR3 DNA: TGTGCCAGCAGTGAGTTTGCGGGAGGGCTTTACAATGAGCAGTTCTTC. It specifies CASSEFAGGLYNEQFF.